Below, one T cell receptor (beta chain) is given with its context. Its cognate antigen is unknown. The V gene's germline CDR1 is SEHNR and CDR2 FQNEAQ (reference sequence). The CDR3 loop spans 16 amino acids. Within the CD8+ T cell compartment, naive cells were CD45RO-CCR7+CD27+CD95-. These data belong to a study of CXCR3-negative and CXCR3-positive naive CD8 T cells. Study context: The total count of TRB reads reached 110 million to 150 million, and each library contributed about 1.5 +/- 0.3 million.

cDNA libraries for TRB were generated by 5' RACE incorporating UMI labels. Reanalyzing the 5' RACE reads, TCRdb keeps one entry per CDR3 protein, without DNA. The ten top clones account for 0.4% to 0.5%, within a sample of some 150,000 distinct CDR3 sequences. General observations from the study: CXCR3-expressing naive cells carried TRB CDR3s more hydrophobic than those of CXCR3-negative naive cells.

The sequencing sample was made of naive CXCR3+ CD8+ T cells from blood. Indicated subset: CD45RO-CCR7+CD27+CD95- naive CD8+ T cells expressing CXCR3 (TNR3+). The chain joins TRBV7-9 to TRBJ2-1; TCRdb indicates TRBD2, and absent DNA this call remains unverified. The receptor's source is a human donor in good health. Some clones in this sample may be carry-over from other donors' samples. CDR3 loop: CASSLDGLATNNEQFF.